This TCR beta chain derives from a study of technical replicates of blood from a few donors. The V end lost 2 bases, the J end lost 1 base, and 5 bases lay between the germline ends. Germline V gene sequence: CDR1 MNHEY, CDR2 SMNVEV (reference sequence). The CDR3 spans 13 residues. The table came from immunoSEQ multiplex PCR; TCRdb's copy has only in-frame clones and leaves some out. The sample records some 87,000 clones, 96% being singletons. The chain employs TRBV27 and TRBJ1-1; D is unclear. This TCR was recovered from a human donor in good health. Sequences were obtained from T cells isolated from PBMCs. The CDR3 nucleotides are TGTGCCAGCAGTTTAGGAGAGAACACTGAAGCTTTCTTT. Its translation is CASSLGENTEAFF.